The clone carrying this T cell receptor (beta chain) was detected many times. Antigen unknown. These data are taken from a study of early T cells in non-severe SARS-CoV-2 infection. Study background: Sequencing was performed on bulk RNA from unsorted whole blood, leaving chains unpaired.

Unique molecular identifiers tagged individual cDNA molecules. TCRdb analysed the 5' RACE reads with MiXCR anew, one entry per CDR3 protein. The repertoire has 27,000 or so distinct CDR3 sequences, 5.5% to 8% of them found once; the top ten carry over 35%. Findings of the study overall: VDJdb matching favored anti-spike CD8 responses, missing private and CD4 specificities.

Trimming took 5 bases from V and 7 from J, leaving 15 bases between them. The CDR3 has 14 residues. The receptor was isolated from an adult who was a healthcare worker with PCR-confirmed SARS-CoV-2 infection or an uninfected control (not recorded which). This rearrangement joins TRBV12-3 or TRBV12-4 to TRBJ2-1; possible D gene TRBD2, 6 bases. Material: whole blood. CDR3 loop: CASSPQLATNEQFF. In DNA form, the CDR3 reads TGTGCCAGCAGTCCGCAACTAGCTACAAATGAGCAGTTCTTC.